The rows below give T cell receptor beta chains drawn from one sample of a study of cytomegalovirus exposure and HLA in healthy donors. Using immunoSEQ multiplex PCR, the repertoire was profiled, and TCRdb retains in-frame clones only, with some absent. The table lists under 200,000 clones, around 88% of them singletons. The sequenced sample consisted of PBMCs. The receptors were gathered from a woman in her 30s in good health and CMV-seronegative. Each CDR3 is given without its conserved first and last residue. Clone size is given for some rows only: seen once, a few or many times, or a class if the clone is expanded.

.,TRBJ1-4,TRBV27,ASSSLLGVHEKLF
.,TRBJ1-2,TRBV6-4,ASSDSTGKHYGYT
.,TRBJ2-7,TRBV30,AWSVRLRYEQY
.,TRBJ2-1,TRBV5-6,ASSPPGGLPYNEQF
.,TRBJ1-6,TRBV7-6,ASSLTGLSPLH
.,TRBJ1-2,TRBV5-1,ASSLAGDNYGYT
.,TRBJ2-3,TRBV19,ASTLAGEADTQY
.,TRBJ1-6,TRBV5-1,ASSLTDKNSPLH
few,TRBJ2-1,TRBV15,ATSTQIGQGLKNEQF
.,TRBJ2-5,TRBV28,ASGPTSGSPLGEQETQY
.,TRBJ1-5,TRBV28,ASNDRGYQPQH
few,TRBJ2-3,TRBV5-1,ASKGQGSADTQY
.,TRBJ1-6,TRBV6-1,ASSEKGNNSPLH
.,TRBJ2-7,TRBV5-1,ASSFDGRVPQY
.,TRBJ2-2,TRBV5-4,ASSLWLAGGPGELF
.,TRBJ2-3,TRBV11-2,ASSFRRTDTQY
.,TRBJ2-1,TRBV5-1,ASNRQGRGNEQF
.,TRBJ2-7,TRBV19,ASNKREGLGEQY
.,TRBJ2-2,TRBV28,ASSLGGTLTGELF
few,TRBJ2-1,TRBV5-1,ASSSVAASSYNEQF
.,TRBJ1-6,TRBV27,ASSTGTPNSPLH
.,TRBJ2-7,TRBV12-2,ASRFPRGHLEQY
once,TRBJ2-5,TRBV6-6,ASSTGTGKETQY
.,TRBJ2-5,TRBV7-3,ASSLAHEETQY
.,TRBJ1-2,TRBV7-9,ASSLAMVTASNT
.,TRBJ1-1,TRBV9,ASSFGQENTEAF
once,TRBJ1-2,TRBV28,ASADRGGYT
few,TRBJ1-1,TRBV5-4,ASSLENRGDTEAF
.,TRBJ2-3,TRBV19,ASSIGDRRSGNFRTDTQY
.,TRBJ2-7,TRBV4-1,ASSQVGGRDLSGQY
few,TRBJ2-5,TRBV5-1,ASSLEFGGGETQY
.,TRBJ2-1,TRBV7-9,ASSFNDKRGWYNEQF
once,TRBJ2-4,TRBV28,ASNLTRGEAKNIQY
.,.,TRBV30,ASGGGVGAYEQY
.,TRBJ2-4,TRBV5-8,ATGQYSGLAKNIQY
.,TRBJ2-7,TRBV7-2,ASSQRQGWSDEQY
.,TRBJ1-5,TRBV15,ATSKFRQGVSPQH
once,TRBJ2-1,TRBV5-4,ASSPRGVRGDSYNEQF
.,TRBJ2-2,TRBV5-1,ASSLERGPNTGELF
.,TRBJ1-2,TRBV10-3,AIRPGQEILYGYT
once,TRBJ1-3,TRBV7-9,AHPSPGNTIY
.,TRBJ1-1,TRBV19,ASSIGGGWNTEAF
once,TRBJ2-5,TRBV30,AWSLYRGQETQY
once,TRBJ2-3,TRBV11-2,ASSLESRNQDTQY
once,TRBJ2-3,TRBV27,ASSLLAGGTADTQY
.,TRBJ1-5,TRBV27,ASSFWGDQPQH
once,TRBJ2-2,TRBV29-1,SVESGMAGSNTGELF
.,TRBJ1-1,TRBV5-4,ASSLVGVHTEAF
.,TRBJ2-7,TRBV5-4,ASSPGTGDSYEQY
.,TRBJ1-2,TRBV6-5,ASSYGTVYPLGGYT
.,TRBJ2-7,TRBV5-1,ASSSPGLAGEQY
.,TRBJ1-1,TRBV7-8,ASSLEPVRKAEAF
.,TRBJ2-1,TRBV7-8,ASSRITSGSANEQF